The TCR beta chain under discussion was sequenced for a study of cytomegalovirus exposure and HLA in healthy donors. Overall study findings and caveats: Exclusion applied to some V segments, including TRBV6-2 and TRBV6-3, as they were indistinguishable.

Details on this clone: Its target is not known.

The PCR was carried out with 60 Vbeta primers and 13 Jbeta primers. TCRdb keeps only in-frame clones here, not all; method: immunoSEQ multiplex PCR. The sample has around 150,000 clones. The CDR3 length is 14 residues. V dropped 7 bases and J dropped 3 bases, with 15 bases sitting between them. CDR1 and CDR2 (germline): MNHEY, SVGAGI. This TCR was sampled from a woman aged 55-69 years in good health and CMV-seronegative. The specimen was PBMCs. The V and J genes are TRBV6-5 and TRBJ1-2; TRBD1 is a possible D gene (6 bases). The CDR3: CASTPQGGDYGYTF. The CDR3 region has the DNA TGTGCCAGCACCCCCCAAGGGGGGGACTATGGCTACACCTTC.